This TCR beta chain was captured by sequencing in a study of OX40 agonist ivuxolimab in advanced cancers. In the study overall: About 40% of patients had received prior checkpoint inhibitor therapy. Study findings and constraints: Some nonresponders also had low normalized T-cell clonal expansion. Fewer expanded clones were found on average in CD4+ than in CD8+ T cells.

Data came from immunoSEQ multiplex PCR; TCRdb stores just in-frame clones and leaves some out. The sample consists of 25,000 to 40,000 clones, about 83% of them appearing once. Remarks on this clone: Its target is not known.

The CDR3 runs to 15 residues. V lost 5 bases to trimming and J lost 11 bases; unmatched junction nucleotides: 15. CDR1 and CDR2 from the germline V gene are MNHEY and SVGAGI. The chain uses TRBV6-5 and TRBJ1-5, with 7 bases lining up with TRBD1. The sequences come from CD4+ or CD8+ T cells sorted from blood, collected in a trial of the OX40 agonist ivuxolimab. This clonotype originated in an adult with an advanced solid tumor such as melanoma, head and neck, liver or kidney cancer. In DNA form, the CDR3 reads TGTGCCAGCAGTGTGAATCAGGGGGGCAAAAAGGCCCAGCATTTT. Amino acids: CASSVNQGGKKAQHF.